This T cell receptor beta chain was recorded in a study of prognosis after radiotherapy for stage I lung cancer. Findings and limits, study-wide: A determination of whether the expanded TCR clones were tumor-specific was not made.

This clonotype has at least ten counts. As yet, its antigen is unknown. Deletions cut 0 bases from V and 4 bases from J, with 12 bases between. CDR1 SGHTA and CDR2 FQGNSA come from the germline V gene. The CDR3 contains 15 residues. Two-round multiplex PCR on genomic DNA was the method by which TCR beta CDR3 was amplified. Individual primers that were specific to each TRBV and TRBJ gene served in first-round PCR. TCRdb independently ran MiXCR on the multiplex PCR reads; one entry per CDR3 protein. This table has about 35,000 distinct CDR3 sequences, around 30% appearing once. The TCR originated in a donor older than 45 with non-small cell lung cancer. The sequencing here drew on PBMCs, taken before or after stereotactic body radiation therapy (not recorded which). The V call is TRBV7-2, the J call TRBJ1-2, with D possibly being TRBD1 (6 bases). The CDR3 DNA follows: TGTGCCAGCAGCTTAGCTTTTGGGGGGCGCTATGGCTACACCTTC. It codes for CASSLAFGGRYGYTF.